One and the same sample provided the 4 T cell receptor beta chains below, sequenced in a study of blood T cell repertoires in COVID-19. Produced via immunoSEQ multiplex PCR; TCRdb's table is partial and in-frame only. Of 100,000 to 150,000 clones listed, around 89% are singletons. Sequencing input: peripheral blood. These receptors came from a man aged 60 to 69 with COVID-19, enrolled during active disease.

The J gene is TRBJ1-1, the V gene TRBV9, with TRBD1 identical over 8 bases. CDR1 and CDR2 from the germline V gene are SGDLS and YYNGEE. Germline trimming cut 0 bases from V and 1 base from J; bases unmatched to any gene: 5. The CDR3 is 16 amino acids. The CDR3 loop is CASSVDDRGENTEAFF. The DNA of the CDR3 is TGTGCCAGCAGCGTAGACGACAGGGGAGAGAACACTGAAGCTTTCTTT.

J is TRBJ2-1 and V is TRBV4-1; a possible D gene is TRBD2 (6 bases). Germline-derived CDR1 and CDR2 are MGHRA and YSYEKL. Trimming removed 1 base at V and 9 bases at J, with 16 bases between. CDR3 length: 15 residues. Here the CDR3 reads CASSQGDSISREQFF. The CDR3 DNA follows: TGCGCCAGCAGCCAAGGGGACTCGATCTCCCGTGAGCAGTTCTTC.

The J gene is TRBJ2-2, the V gene TRBV5-1; tentative D call: TRBD2 (5 bases). Trimming took 2 bases from V and 6 from J, leaving 11 bases between them. The germline V gene encodes CDR1 SGHRS and CDR2 YFSETQ. CDR3 length: 14 residues. The CDR3 is CASSLTGSAGELFF. In DNA form, the CDR3 reads TGCGCCAGCAGCTTAACTGGGAGCGCCGGGGAGCTGTTTTTT.

V and J are TRBV28 and TRBJ2-3; TRBD1 aligns across 7 bases. Germline CDR1 is MDHEN and CDR2 is SYDVKM. The CDR3 spans 15 residues. With V trimmed by 3 bases and J by 0 bases, 3 bases remained unmatched. In DNA form, the CDR3 reads TGTGCCAGCAGTTTGACAGGGTCTAGCACAGATACGCAGTATTTT. Its protein product is CASSLTGSSTDTQYF.